A single sample is the source of the 23 T cell receptor beta chains below, sequenced in a study of blood T cells in healthy people across ages. The authors ran a second PCR of 7 to 11 cycles using a sample-barcoded 5' primer and a J-beta primer mix. From the 5' RACE reads, TCRdb called clonotypes with MiXCR, one entry per CDR3 protein. The sample carries hundreds of thousands of distinct CDR3 sequences, around two fifths recorded once. The specimen sequenced was blood. These receptors all stem from an elderly man in good health.

As DNA, the CDR3 is TGTGCCAGCAGTTTAGATGGGGTAGCGGGCCTCCGTTACAATGAGCAGTTCTTC. This sequence encodes CASSLDGVAGLRYNEQFF. The chain employs TRBV27 and TRBJ2-1; 7 bases fit TRBD2. Germline trimming cut 2 bases from V and 4 bases from J; bases unmatched to any gene: 14. Germline V gene sequence: CDR1 MNHEY, CDR2 SMNVEV (reference sequence). CDR3 length: 18 residues.

The J gene is TRBJ2-2, the V gene TRBV11-2; 8 bases are shared with TRBD1. This CDR3 region has 19 residues. Germline CDR1 reads SGHAT; CDR2 reads FQNNGV. The ends lost 1 base at V and 1 base at J; junction bases unmatched: 11. The CDR3 coding sequence is TGTGCCAGCAGCTTAGGTGCAGGGGGCGGCCAATTGAACACCGGGGAGCTGTTTTTT. It specifies CASSLGAGGGQLNTGELFF.

This clonotype was recorded many times. The chain couples TRBV3-1 to TRBJ2-3, with D uncertain. This CDR3 contains 12 residues. Trimming pared 0 bases from V and 5 bases from J, leaving 3 bases between. In germline, CDR1 is LGHDT, CDR2 YNNKEL (reference sequence). CDR3 nucleotide sequence: TGTGCCAGCAGCCAAGACCGAGATACGCAGTATTTT. Amino acids: CASSQDRDTQYF.

The gene calls are TRBV7-9 and TRBJ2-3; D is ambiguous. Between the trimmed V and J ends, which lost 4 bases and 4 bases, there was a span of 6 bases. CDR1 SEHNR and CDR2 FQNEAQ come from the germline V gene (reference sequence). CDR3 length equals 12 residues. The CDR3 reads CASSSGPDTQYF. The CDR3 DNA is TGTGCCAGCAGCTCCGGACCAGATACGCAGTATTTT.

J is TRBJ2-1 and V is TRBV20-1; 7 nucleotides agree with TRBD2. V trimming: 6 bases; J trimming: 8 bases; junction bases outside the gene matches: 4. This CDR3 is 11 amino acids long. From germline, CDR1 is DFQATT and CDR2 SNEGSKA (reference sequence). The CDR3, as DNA: TGCAGTGCAACCGGACTAGATGAGCAGTTCTTC. The encoded protein is CSATGLDEQFF.

The CDR3 bases are TGTGCCAGCAGTTTGGGACATCTGAACAATGAGCAGTTCTTC. Translated, it gives CASSLGHLNNEQFF. The chain couples TRBV12-3 or TRBV12-4 to TRBJ2-1, with D possibly matching TRBD1 (6 bases). Trimming shortened V by 3 bases and J by 5 bases, and 11 bases separated the two germline ends. The CDR3 covers 14 residues.

The CDR3, as DNA: TGCAGTGCTTCCCCCCGACAGAATCGAAACACCATATATTTT. As protein: CSASPRQNRNTIYF. The chain couples TRBV20-1 to TRBJ1-3; TRBD1 might be the D (5 bases). The germline gives CDR1 DFQATT, CDR2 SNEGSKA (reference sequence). This CDR3 comprises 14 residues. V was clipped by 5 bases and J by 5 bases, with 16 bases between them.

V gene TRBV7-9 combines with J gene TRBJ1-5; 7 bases fit TRBD1. The CDR3 is made up of 14 amino acids. V was pared by 5 bases and J by 6 bases, with 7 bases of the junction left unmatched. In germline, CDR1 is SEHNR, CDR2 FQNEAQ (reference sequence). The CDR3 sequence is CASSTTGEGQPQHF. Here the CDR3 DNA reads TGTGCCAGCAGCACCACAGGGGAGGGTCAGCCCCAGCATTTT.

This clonotype was seen at least ten times. The chain is built from TRBV20-1 and TRBJ2-5; 13 positions agree with TRBD2. CDR3 length equals 22 residues. Per germline, CDR1 DFQATT and CDR2 SNEGSKA (reference sequence). J gave up 4 bases and V 4 bases, and 27 bases lay outside the gene matches. The DNA for the CDR3 is TGCAGTGCTATAAGAGAGAGAAGAAAAACTAGCGGGGGGGTAACAGGGGCAGAGACCCAGTACTTC. The encoded protein is CSAIRERRKTSGGVTGAETQYF.

This clonotype has a handful of counts. The chain carries TRBV12-3 or TRBV12-4 and TRBJ2-3, with a weak D call TRBD1 (5 bases). CDR3 length equals 16 residues. V lost 6 bases to trimming and J lost 0 bases, with 16 bases between them. This CDR3 reads CASSPTGSFSTDTQYF. Written as DNA, the CDR3 is TGTGCCAGCAGCCCCACAGGCAGCTTTAGCACAGATACGCAGTATTTT.

The CDR3 nucleotides are TGTGCCAGCAGCCAACCGCAAACCAGGGTAGGGGGCTCGGATGAAGCTTTCTTT. It translates to CASSQPQTRVGGSDEAFF. The chain employs TRBV4-2 and TRBJ1-1; 7 bases match TRBD1. Per the germline V gene, CDR1 is LGHNA and CDR2 is YNFKEQ. V shed 2 bases, J shed 7 bases, and the junction held 19 bases outside the gene matches. CDR3 size: 18 residues.

The table lists this clonotype with many counts. The chain joins TRBV7-9 to TRBJ2-1; 8 bases agree with TRBD2. J gave up 6 bases and V 2 bases, and 6 bases lay outside the gene matches. CDR3 length equals 15 residues. CDR1 SEHNR and CDR2 FQNEAQ come from the germline V gene (reference sequence). Here the CDR3 DNA reads TGTGCCAGCAGCTTATCATCCGGGAGGGGCAATGAGCAGTTCTTC. As protein: CASSLSSGRGNEQFF.

This clonotype was seen only once. The rearrangement links TRBV18 to TRBJ1-4, with TRBD1 matching over 12 bases. Looked up from germline, CDR1 is KGHSH and CDR2 is LQKENI. Unmatched junction bases numbered 5, after V lost 4 bases and J lost 8 bases. CDR3 size: 15 residues. CDR3 nucleotide sequence: TGTGCCAGCTCACAAGGGACAGGGGGCGACGAAAAACTGTTTTTT. It yields the protein CASSQGTGGDEKLFF.

The chain links TRBV12-3 or TRBV12-4 to TRBJ2-7; 8 bases agree with TRBD2. This CDR3 has 16 amino acids. The trim removed 3 bases at V and 4 bases at J, leaving 11 bases unmatched. The CDR3 DNA is TGTGCCAGCAGTTTCATGGAAGCGGGGGCCCTTTACGAGCAGTACTTC. Its protein is CASSFMEAGALYEQYF.

This clonotype was seen more than once but under ten times. J is TRBJ2-1 and V is TRBV20-1; no definite D call. Germline values: CDR1 DFQATT, CDR2 SNEGSKA (reference sequence). The CDR3 is 11 residues long. The V end lost 4 bases, the J end lost 7 bases, and 8 bases lay between the germline ends. The CDR3 DNA reads as TGCAGTGCTACCCCCCGAAATGAGCAGTTCTTC. Its translation is CSATPRNEQFF.

This clonotype has a handful of counts. The rearrangement uses TRBV10-3 and TRBJ2-1; TRBD1 is a possible D gene (6 bases). The V gene lost 3 bases and the J gene lost 7 bases, with 16 bases spanning the gap. The germline V gene has CDR1 ENHRY and CDR2 SYGVKD. The CDR3 is 15 amino acids. CDR3 DNA: TGTGCCATCAGTGAAGGGCAGGGGAATCGAAATGAGCAGTTCTTC. This codes for CAISEGQGNRNEQFF.

The chain uses TRBV7-6 and TRBJ1-2; a possible D gene is TRBD1 (5 bases). Per the germline V gene, CDR1 is SGHVS and CDR2 is FNYEAQ. This CDR3 spans 13 amino acids. The V end lost 4 bases, the J end lost 4 bases, and 10 bases lay between the germline ends. The CDR3 reads CASSSGQTYGYTF. In nucleotides, the CDR3 is TGTGCCAGCAGCTCAGGACAAACCTATGGCTACACCTTC.

This clonotype has at least ten counts. The V and J genes are TRBV7-2 and TRBJ2-1; D not certain. The CDR3 covers 12 residues. V gave up 4 bases and J gave up 3 bases, with 4 bases separating them. Germline lookup yields CDR1 SGHTA and CDR2 FQGNSA. The CDR3 reads CASSSFYNEQFF. Here the CDR3 DNA reads TGTGCCAGCAGCTCTTTCTACAATGAGCAGTTCTTC.

The chain joins TRBV7-2 to TRBJ1-3; D unclear. Per germline, CDR1 SGHTA and CDR2 FQGNSA. The V end lost 6 bases, the J end lost 7 bases, and 13 bases lay between the germline ends. There are 13 residues in the CDR3. CDR3 residues: CASRPHGINTIYF. The CDR3 region has the DNA TGTGCCAGCAGGCCCCACGGGATCAACACCATATATTTT.

This clonotype was seen only a few times. The rearrangement joins TRBV20-1 to TRBJ2-7, with 7 bases fitting TRBD2. The CDR3 loop spans 14 amino acids. Unmatched junction bases numbered 10, after V lost 5 bases and J lost 3 bases. Germline values: CDR1 DFQATT, CDR2 SNEGSKA (reference sequence). CDR3 bases: TGCAGTGCTGAAGACCCCACGGGGGGCTACGAGCAGTACTTC. It translates to CSAEDPTGGYEQYF.

The sample holds a few counts of this clonotype. The chain has TRBV4-3 and TRBJ1-4; a possible D gene is TRBD1 (5 bases). The CDR3 extends over 18 amino acids. Trimming stripped 0 bases from V and 5 bases from J, with 19 bases between. Germline V gives CDR1 LGHNA, CDR2 YSLEER. Here the CDR3 reads CASSQDALGAQRNEKLFF. Written as DNA, the CDR3 is TGCGCCAGCAGCCAAGACGCTCTCGGGGCGCAGAGAAATGAAAAACTGTTTTTT.

The rearrangement uses TRBV28 and TRBJ1-2; D is unresolved. CDR3 size: 15 residues. Looked up from germline, CDR1 is MDHEN and CDR2 is SYDVKM. Trimming removed 2 bases from V and 4 bases from J, with 14 bases in between. The CDR3 here is CASSLGGELGYGYTF. In DNA, the CDR3 is TGTGCCAGCAGTTTAGGCGGGGAGCTCGGCTATGGCTACACCTTC.

The chain is built from TRBV20-1 and TRBJ2-3; D may match TRBD1 or TRBD2 (5 bases each). CDR1 and CDR2 from the germline V gene are DFQATT and SNEGSKA (reference sequence). The germline V and J ends were trimmed by 0 bases and 4 bases, with 14 bases remaining between them. The CDR3 extends over 15 amino acids. The CDR3 nucleotides read TGCAGTGCTAGAGATCCTAGTGGGGGATCAGATACGCAGTATTTT. Translation: CSARDPSGGSDTQYF.